The entry below gives a single T cell receptor (beta chain) sequence along with its context. The antigen is undetermined. V was cut by 7 bases and J by 9 bases, with 15 bases left in between. CDR1 and CDR2 (germline): MNHEY, SVGAGI. The CDR3 loop spans 12 amino acids. These data belong to a study of cytomegalovirus exposure and HLA in healthy donors. Points from the study as a whole: Confirmation was obtained in vitro that a few CMV-associated chains are specific for CMV antigens. Owing to their indistinguishability, certain V segments, notably TRBV6-2 and TRBV6-3, were excluded. For cytomegalovirus status, the classifier reportedly gave diagnoses with high specificity and sensitivity. Researchers reported in a later analysis that a missense DCLRE1C variant was tied to TCR beta V- and J-gene trimming.

The PCR had 60 Vbeta and 13 Jbeta primers. The protocol was immunoSEQ multiplex PCR, while the TCRdb copy is restricted to in-frame clones and leaves out a portion. The table has hundreds of thousands of clones, over 60% seen once. The TCR originated in a man aged 40-50 years in good health and CMV-seronegative. Source material: PBMCs. The chain carries TRBV6-5 and TRBJ1-1, with D perhaps TRBD1 (5 bases). CDR3 protein: CASIQTGGKAFF. CDR3 sequence (DNA): TGTGCCAGCATCCAAACCGGGGGGAAAGCTTTCTTT.